A single sample gave rise to the 21 T cell receptor delta chains below, sequenced in a study of gamma-delta chains in newborns, infants, children. TCRdb re-analyzed the reads via CATT. The data show roughly 11,000 delta-chain clones, approximately 10% seen once. Sequenced: blood. These receptors originate from a child who was a newborn, infant or young child, either healthy, febrile or measles-vaccinated (not recorded which).

This clone was counted between two and nine times. The identical CDR3 is also encoded by other nucleotide sequences in the sample. CDR3 region: CACDTWGHTDKLIF. The CDR3 DNA sequence: TGTGCCTGTGACACCTGGGGACACACCGATAAACTCATCTTT. The chain recombines TRDV2 with TRDJ1; a weak D match, TRDD3 (5 bases). V dropped 0 bases and J dropped 0 bases, with 7 bases sitting between them. Germline loops: CDR1 GEAIGNYY, CDR2 EKD. The CDR3 extends over 14 amino acids.

This clone was counted only a few times. J is TRDJ1 and V is TRDV2; 12 bases are a match to TRDD3. V lost 3 bases to trimming and J lost 0 bases; unmatched junction nucleotides: 16. Germline-derived CDR1 and CDR2 are GEAIGNYY and EKD. The CDR3 runs to 20 residues. DNA of the CDR3: TGTGCCTGTGACCCCTTACTGGGGGATACTCAGCTCTGGAACACCGATAAACTCATCTTT. Residues: CACDPLLGDTQLWNTDKLIF.

This clone was detected only a few times. The rearrangement uses TRDV2 and TRDJ1, with 9 bases fitting TRDD3. The CDR3 has 17 residues. CDR1 and CDR2 (germline): GEAIGNYY, EKD. V trimming: 0 bases; J trimming: 0 bases; junction bases outside the gene matches: 7. The CDR3 DNA sequence: TGTGCCTGTGACACCGTTTCCCCTGGGGGATACACCGATAAACTCATCTTT. This sequence encodes CACDTVSPGGYTDKLIF.

This rearrangement joins TRDV2 to TRDJ1, with D maybe TRDD3 (5 bases). CDR1 is GEAIGNYY, CDR2 EKD, per germline. The CDR3 consists of 16 residues. Between the trimmed V and J ends, which lost 0 bases and 0 bases, there was a span of 13 bases. The CDR3 sequence: CACDTVGSLHTDKLIF. CDR3 DNA: TGTGCCTGTGACACCGTGGGATCCCTCCACACCGATAAACTCATCTTT.

Without a V gene call, the J gene is given as TRDJ1; TRDD3 is taken as the D call from the table, unchecked against the DNA. This CDR3 has 18 amino acids. The CDR3 region is CACDTVVLGDTPADKLIF. CDR3 DNA sequence: TGTGCCTGTGACACCGTCGTACTGGGGGATACGCCGGCCGATAAACTCATCTTT.

The gene calls are TRDV2 and TRDJ1, with TRDD3 as a possible D gene (6 bases). The CDR3 sequence is 14 residues long. Per the germline V gene, CDR1 is GEAIGNYY and CDR2 is EKD. V lost 3 bases and J lost 2, with 12 bases in between. Here the CDR3 DNA reads TGTGCCTGTGACCCGATGGGGGGGACCGATAAACTCATCTTT. Translating gives CACDPMGGTDKLIF.

On this clone: The sample contains more than one DNA sequence encoding this CDR3. The chain has TRDV2 and TRDJ1; 8 nucleotides match TRDD3. The trim removed 0 bases at V and 3 bases at J, leaving 14 bases unmatched. The CDR3 contains 18 residues. In germline, CDR1 is GEAIGNYY, CDR2 EKD. Written as DNA, the CDR3 is TGTGCCTGTGACACCGTCCCTACTGGGGGCCCCTCCCCCGATAAACTCATCTTT. Amino acids: CACDTVPTGGPSPDKLIF.

In its sample, this clone ranks as medium-sized. The J gene is TRDJ1, the V gene TRDV2; possible D gene TRDD3, 6 bases. The germline V and J ends were trimmed by 0 bases and 3 bases, with 13 bases remaining between them. Germline loops: CDR1 GEAIGNYY, CDR2 EKD. This CDR3 is built from 15 residues. The CDR3 nucleotides read TGTGCCTGTGACACCCTGGGGACCAGCGCCGATAAACTCATCTTT. It encodes CACDTLGTSADKLIF.

This sequence joins TRDV2 and TRDJ3; 9 nucleotides agree with TRDD3. The CDR3 runs 17 residues. The germline V gene has CDR1 GEAIGNYY and CDR2 EKD. The junction had 5 bases not matched to a gene; V was cut back by 6 bases and J by 0 bases. CDR3 residues: CACTVLGDSWDTRQMFF. CDR3 in DNA: TGTGCCTGTACCGTACTGGGGGACTCCTGGGACACCCGACAGATGTTTTTC.

This chain connects TRDV2 to TRDJ1; 10 bases are shared with TRDD3. V lost 0 bases and J lost 1; bases outside the gene matches: 10. Germline CDR1 and CDR2: GEAIGNYY and EKD. The CDR3 has 18 amino acids. The CDR3 sequence: CACDTLGDTGPCTDKLIF. CDR3 in DNA: TGTGCCTGTGACACCTTGGGGGATACCGGGCCGTGCACCGATAAACTCATCTTT.

The chain is built from TRDV2 and TRDJ1; 10 positions agree with TRDD3. Trimming at V came to 0 bases and at J to 2 bases, leaving 5 bases not matched to a gene. Per the germline V gene, CDR1 is GEAIGNYY and CDR2 is EKD. The CDR3 loop spans 16 amino acids. The DNA of the CDR3 is TGTGCCTGTGACACCGTGGGGGATACTGTTACCGATAAACTCATCTTT. Its translation is CACDTVGDTVTDKLIF.

This clone was seen more than once but under ten times. This sequence joins TRDV2 and TRDJ1, with TRDD3 matching over 7 bases. V dropped 3 bases and J dropped 0; count of bases not matched to a gene: 6. CDR3 length equals 15 residues. Germline lookup yields CDR1 GEAIGNYY and CDR2 EKD. The CDR3 sequence is CACDGLGAYTDKLIF. Written as DNA, the CDR3 is TGTGCCTGTGACGGGCTGGGGGCTTACACCGATAAACTCATCTTT.

The V and J genes are TRDV2 and TRDJ1, with D possibly matching TRDD3 (5 bases). This CDR3 is 17 amino acids long. CDR1 is GEAIGNYY and CDR2 is EKD in the germline V gene. V shed 0 bases and J shed 1 base, with 17 bases lying between them. DNA of the CDR3: TGTGCCTGTGACACCGTGGGGCCCAGACCTCCCACCGATAAACTCATCTTT. Its translation is CACDTVGPRPPTDKLIF.

This rearrangement joins TRDV2 to TRDJ1; 12 bases fit TRDD3. Germline CDR1 and CDR2: GEAIGNYY and EKD. V shed 3 bases and J 0 bases; nucleotides not matched to a gene: 10. The CDR3 spans 18 residues. DNA of the CDR3: TGTGCCTGTGACGCCCTACTGGGGGATACAGGGTACACCGATAAACTCATCTTT. This sequence encodes CACDALLGDTGYTDKLIF.

A note on this clone: Additional DNA sequences in this sample encode the identical CDR3. The chain has TRDV2 and TRDJ3; D unresolved. Deletions cut 0 bases from V and 1 base from J, with 6 bases between. The CDR3 has 16 amino acids. CDR1 is GEAIGNYY, CDR2 EKD, per germline. DNA of the CDR3: TGTGCCTGTGACACCATATTGTCCTGGGACACCCGACAGATGTTTTTC. It specifies CACDTILSWDTRQMFF.

This clone was observed a handful of times. This chain joins TRDV2 and TRDJ1; D is possibly TRDD3 (6 bases). V lost 0 bases to trimming and J lost 1 base, with 14 bases between them. This CDR3 contains 16 residues. Germline CDR1 is GEAIGNYY and CDR2 is EKD. The CDR3 region has the DNA TGTGCCTGTGACACCGTTGGGGGTCGGCGCACCGATAAACTCATCTTT. This sequence encodes CACDTVGGRRTDKLIF.

This clone was observed a handful of times. One end of the junction is discordant with germline, which a read error may explain. The sample contains more than one DNA sequence encoding this CDR3. The gene calls are TRDV2 and TRDJ3; 10 bases align to TRDD3. Germline CDR1 and CDR2: GEAIGNYY and EKD. The CDR3 runs to 21 residues. The CDR3 loop is CACDTVSPTGGWSWDTRQMFF. The CDR3 region has the DNA TGTGCCTGTGACACCGTCTCGCCTACTGGGGGATGGTCCTGGGACACCCGACAAATGTTTTTC.

As regards this clone: A read error is possible here, since a much larger clone lies one base away. The chain combines TRDV2 with TRDJ1, with D uncertain. The CDR3 runs to 16 residues. Germline V gene lookup returns CDR1 GEAIGNYY and CDR2 EKD. V shed 9 bases and J shed 3 bases, with 25 bases lying between them. The CDR3 DNA reads TGTGCCGCTTCGTGCCTGGACGATAGGCTTTCCGATAAACTCATCTTT. Encoded protein: CAASCLDDRLSDKLIF.

Here the CDR3 DNA reads TGTGCTCTTGGGGAACTGCCTCAGAACTCACCCCCTTGCACCGATAAACTCATCTTT. Its protein is CALGELPQNSPPCTDKLIF. The V and J genes are TRDV1 and TRDJ1; D remains unclear. Trimming removed 0 bases at V and 1 base at J, with 21 bases between. This CDR3 comprises 19 residues. CDR1 is TSWWSYY and CDR2 is QGS in the germline V gene.

Comment on this clone: A much larger clone differs by one base, so this may be a read error. The chain uses TRDV2 and TRDJ3, with TRDD3 identical over 9 bases. Here the J gene was assigned by germline matching of the DNA, as TCRdb has none. CDR1 and CDR2 (germline): GEAIGNYY, EKD. Germline trimming cut 3 bases from V and 2 bases from J; bases unmatched to any gene: 7. The CDR3 is 18 residues long. CDR3 protein: CACDVLGESPWDTRQMFF. CDR3 DNA: TGTGCCTGTGACGTACTGGGGGAGAGCCCCTGGGACACCCGACAGATGTTTTTC.

V is TRDV2 and J is TRDJ1; D ambiguous. Trimming took off 3 bases at V and 0 bases at J, with 13 bases between the two ends. The CDR3 covers 15 residues. Looked up from germline, CDR1 is GEAIGNYY and CDR2 is EKD. The CDR3 protein is CACDPVLRYTDKLIF. The CDR3 DNA reads TGTGCCTGTGACCCCGTACTCCGGTACACCGATAAACTCATCTTT.